This TCR beta chain was retrieved from a study of cytomegalovirus exposure and HLA in healthy donors (dated by TCRdb to 2017 to 2019). In the study overall: According to an earlier analysis of 587 of the donors, about 179 million T cells yielded some 110 million unique TCR beta sequences and approximately 300 Gb of sequence data. An early release covering about 600 HLA-typed donors comprised about 290 gigabases of sequencing data and around 80 million unique TCR sequences. Among the 398 genotyped donors, around 81% belonged to the genetic ancestry cluster associated with self-reported Caucasian donors. The study aimed to test whether signatures of past pathogen exposure could be identified by cataloging public T cell receptors. The study profiled the T cell repertoires of fewer than 850 subjects by immunosequencing and related them to cytomegalovirus serostatus. A separate validation cohort of approximately 120 different subjects was used in addition to the roughly 720-subject first cohort. High-throughput TCR immunosequencing, statistical association of individual TCRs with disease status, and machine learning were combined to predict cytomegalovirus infection status. A later analysis re-analyzed previously published TCR beta repertoires from approximately 700 donors and added high-resolution HLA genotyping to study TCR occurrence patterns. Rather than drawing on any new phenotypic data, the later analysis identified candidate immune exposures from TCR beta sequences and the way those sequences occurred across donors. An earlier analysis of 587 of the donors used high-throughput TCR beta sequencing to judge whether each TCR beta V gene segment behaved as functional or pseudogenic. Donor age, sex, ethnicity and CMV serostatus were collected together with the repertoire data. A later genetic analysis took genome-wide SNP genotypes for about 55% of the 666 donors and used that subset as a discovery cohort. All discovery cohort repertoires had been generated on a single sequencing platform. HLA typing covered class I and class II loci at four-digit resolution. Typing coverage varied by locus: roughly 620-630 donors for A, B, C, DRB1 and DQB1; roughly 500 for DQA1; approximately 610 for DPA1; approximately 450 for DPB1. Five DR-DQ haplotypes were handled as single units for association and clustering, since linkage in the cohort was strong. Among around 400 genotyped donors of the cohort, an average of around 250,000 unique TCR beta nucleotide sequences was sequenced per donor, of which about 19% were non-productive. Study-wide conclusions, independent of this receptor: The authors suggested that the approach could potentially be generalized to other disease states and immunological phenotypes. Because some donors lacked HLA typing at each locus, the association tests relied only on the typed subset. The study gave a list of 150 to 200 TCR beta chains associated with cytomegalovirus. In a later analysis, most CMV-associated TCR beta chains were found to appear HLA-restricted, with HLA associations seemingly driven largely by CMV exposure. A cluster of highly shared sequence variants was judged likely to represent a technical artifact of the sequencing pipeline. In a later genetic analysis, a missense DCLRE1C variant was associated with V-gene and J-gene trimming of TCR beta chains, and the association was replicated in an independent cohort. Sequencing depth was assumed to be roughly uniform across donors in the presence/absence analyses, though that assumption may not hold. When HLA alleles, especially DR and DQ, strongly co-occurred, TCR associations were difficult to assign to individual alleles. According to a later analysis, TCR association rates differed among HLA loci, with DRB1 alleles showing the most associated TCRs and HLA-C alleles showing the fewest. A further reported finding was that TCR beta sequences accurately predicted the HLA-A and HLA-B alleles for most subjects in the first cohort. Three of the identified cytomegalovirus-associated TCR beta chains were confirmed in vitro to be specific for cytomegalovirus antigens. A later analysis found that HLA-associated TCR beta chains were more clonally expanded and had lower generation probabilities than equally common non-associated chains. The earlier analysis of 587 of the donors excluded over 15 rarely observed V segments, including chromosome 9 orphons, because counts were too low. An earlier analysis of approximately 590 of the donors showed that most TCR beta V segments appeared in productive rearrangements either about 87% or about 30% of the time, which broadly matched IMGT annotations. The 87-base-pair reads could not distinguish some IMGT-functional V segments, including TRBV6-2 and TRBV6-3, so those segments were excluded. In a later genetic analysis, fewer N-insertions in productive TCRs were reported among donors in an Asian-associated ancestry cluster than the approximately 670-donor mean. A later analysis associated 15,000 to 20,000 TCR beta sequences with specific HLA alleles at a false discovery rate of 0.05. Linkage disequilibrium might explain the correlated functional status among segregating V segments, but an unknown experimental factor could not be excluded. The classifier was reported to diagnose cytomegalovirus status with high specificity and sensitivity in both the original and validation cohorts. Most TCR sequences were seen in very few donors, while some public TCRs were found in many individuals. Several of the top co-occurrence clusters appeared to be linked to parvovirus B19, influenza, CMV and Epstein-Barr virus, according to a later analysis. In this cohort, only TCR beta chains were sequenced, and detectable features were limited by the absence of alpha or paired-chain data. Immune exposure information for the cohort was limited to CMV serostatus.

In total, around 600 healthy bone marrow donors made up the cohort. Cohort members were all nominally healthy when sampled, although unrecorded immune exposures were likely present. The donor was CMV seronegative and belonged to the group of over 300 seronegative cohort members. A peripheral blood sample was provided by each donor, and peripheral blood mononuclear cells were used for TCR beta sequencing. Genomic DNA extraction from the blood cell samples was performed with the Qiagen DNeasy Blood Extraction Kit. Preparation of the library involved the immunoSEQ multiplex PCR assay. The multiplex PCR relied on a mix of 60 forward primers for TCR Vbeta segments and 13 reverse primers for TCR Jbeta segments. The CDR3 region of rearranged TCR beta genes was amplified from genomic DNA by a multiplex PCR assay. Amplified TCR beta libraries were sequenced as 87-base-pair reads on the Illumina HiSeq System. In the original analysis: In a later analysis, 77 million or so unique TCR beta chains were counted across the 690 or so repertoires, and roughly 10 million of these chains were shared by at least two donors. Raw reads were error-corrected and collapsed into unique sequences by a nearest-neighbor algorithm in which closely related sequences were merged to remove PCR and sequencing errors. CDR3 sequences were aligned to IMGT reference sequences to assign V, D and J gene segments. Each retained sequence needed at least a six-nucleotide match to both a V gene segment and a J gene segment. Rearrangements were called productive when the CDR3 lacked stop codons and stayed in frame with V and J; all others were non-productive. CDR3 was defined according to IMGT convention as the region running from the second conserved V-encoded cysteine to the conserved J-encoded phenylalanine. In an earlier analysis of around 640 of the donors, sequences lacking an unambiguous match to a single V gene segment were excluded. An earlier analysis of just under 600 of the donors called V segments functional above 56.7% productive rearrangements and segregating when the between-donor standard deviation exceeded 5%. A statistical classification framework was developed to diagnose cytomegalovirus status using the catalog of TCR beta chain sequences. In a later analysis, TCR nucleotide sequences were compared against IMGT/GENE-DB human TR gene sequences so that V and J genes could be assigned. Using the TCRdist pipeline, a later analysis assigned CDR3 sequences along with most-parsimonious VDJ recombination scenarios. In a later analysis, every TCR beta chain was defined by the combination of its CDR3 amino acid sequence and its V-gene family, and reads without a unique V-gene family were dropped. As a way to deal with suspected cross-contamination and a sequencing artifact, a later analysis dropped 450 to 600 nucleotide sequences that were highly shared and had low generation probability. In a later analysis, a clonal expansion index for each public chain was calculated from normalized within-repertoire ranks of inferred template counts. Generation probabilities in a later analysis came from a VDJ recombination model fitted to out-of-frame rearrangements, and those results were checked against IGoR. A later analysis scored TCR-TCR, TCR-HLA and TCR-CMV co-occurrence with hypergeometric tests, applying a repertoire-size bias correction to TCR pairs. To estimate false discovery rates, a later analysis permuted the HLA or CMV assignments 20 times. In a later analysis, co-occurring TCRs were grouped with DBSCAN, and TCRdist sequence similarity was added when clustering was performed within HLA-allele-positive subsets. Repertoires with fewer than 30,000 or more than 120,000 public chains, plus five repertoires with anomalous nucleotide sharing, were excluded from co-occurrence clustering. TCRdb limited this immuneACCESS table to in-frame rearrangements with V and J called. A share of clones is missing; checked studies link under half to unresolved V genes, and the rest is unexplained. The D gene and trimming were derived from the DNA, and the V and J assignments and clone size from that table. The sample's records list roughly 41,000 clones. The top ten clonotypes cover approximately 1.2% of the sample.

Comments on this clone: Its cognate antigen has yet to be identified.

The trim is 3 bases for V and 5 bases for J, with a gap of 17 bases between the germline ends. CDR1 and CDR2 are read off the germline V gene as SQVTM and ANQGSEA. The CDR3 starts with the cysteine, ends with the phenylalanine, and has 15 residues. The retained sequence is limited to the CDR3, 45 bases, with the frame set at the first base. This TCR was recovered from a woman in her 40s in good health and CMV-seronegative. The material sequenced was PBMCs. The rearranged chain carries TRBV29-1 and TRBJ2-1, with the D gene not confidently named. The CDR3 corresponds to CSVDRGDLADNEQFF. The DNA is TGCAGCGTTGATAGAGGAGATTTGGCCGACAATGAGCAGTTCTTC.